This T cell receptor (beta chain) was captured by sequencing in a study of T cells expressing NK-cell markers. On the study more broadly: From sorted CD3+CD56+NKG2C+, CD3+CD56+NKG2C- and CD3+CD56-NKG2C+ T cells came the TCR beta repertoires. Seven sequenced donors out of eight were HCMV-seropositive, one seronegative.

One entry per CDR3 protein, without DNA, is what TCRdb gives after re-calling the 5' RACE reads. This sample lists 350,000 to 450,000 distinct CDR3 sequences; its ten largest clones have under 6.5%. A word on this clonotype: Its antigen is as yet unknown.

Study-wide findings and caveats: In six donors, dominant NKG2C+ clonotypes were roughly 1.0-8% of CD8+ T cells. Four of the donors also had these clonotypes leading their CD3+CD56-NKG2C+ fraction.

The CDR3 runs to 17 residues. The germline gives CDR1 LGHNA, CDR2 YNFKEQ. This TCR was sampled from a man between 18 and 69 years old in good health. The V and J genes are TRBV4-2 and TRBJ2-3; lacking DNA, the TRBD1 call made by TCRdb goes unchecked. The material sequenced was blood T cells: a sorted CD56 or NKG2C T cell subset, CD4+ or CD8+ T cells, or bulk PBMC T cells (not recorded which). The CDR3 protein is CASSQDSGAGVFDTQYF.